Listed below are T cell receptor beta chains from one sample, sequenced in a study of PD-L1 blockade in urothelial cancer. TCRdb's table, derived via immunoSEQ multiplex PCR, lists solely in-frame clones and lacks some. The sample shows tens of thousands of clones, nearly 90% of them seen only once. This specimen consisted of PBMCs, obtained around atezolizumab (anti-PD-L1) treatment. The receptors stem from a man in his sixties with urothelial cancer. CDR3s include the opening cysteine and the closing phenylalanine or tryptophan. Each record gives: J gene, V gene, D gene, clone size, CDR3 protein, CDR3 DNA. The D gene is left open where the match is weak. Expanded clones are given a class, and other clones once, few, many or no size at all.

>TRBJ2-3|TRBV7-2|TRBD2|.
CASSFPLPGTSGRGDTQYF
TGTGCCAGCAGCTTCCCCTTGCCCGGGACTAGCGGCAGGGGGGATACGCAGTATTTT
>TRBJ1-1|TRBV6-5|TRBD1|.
CASSKGASAEAFF
TGTGCCAGCAGTAAGGGGGCGAGTGCTGAAGCTTTCTTT
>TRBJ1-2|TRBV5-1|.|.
CASQAGVLGYTF
TGCGCCAGCCAGGCAGGGGTATTAGGCTACACCTTC
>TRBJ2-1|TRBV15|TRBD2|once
CATGTSGHLEQFF
TGTGCCACCGGGACTAGCGGGCATCTGGAGCAGTTCTTC
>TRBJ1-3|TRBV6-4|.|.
CASSDSGMGAKGNTIYF
TGTGCCAGCAGTGACTCTGGTATGGGGGCGAAAGGAAACACCATATATTTT
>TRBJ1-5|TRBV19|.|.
CASSIVGGNSNQPQHF
TGTGCCAGTAGTATAGTCGGGGGAAATAGCAATCAGCCCCAGCATTTT
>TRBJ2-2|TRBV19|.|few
CASSPRVNTGELFF
TGTGCCAGTAGTCCGCGGGTGAACACCGGGGAGCTGTTTTTT
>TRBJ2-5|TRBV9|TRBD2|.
CASSPPGLAGGRETQYF
TGTGCCAGCAGCCCCCCCGGACTAGCGGGAGGGAGGGAGACCCAGTACTTC
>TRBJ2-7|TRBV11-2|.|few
CASRDVRELLREQYF
TGTGCCAGCAGAGATGTCCGGGAACTGTTGCGGGAGCAGTACTTC
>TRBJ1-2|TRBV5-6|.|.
CASRNYRTLSYGYTF
TGTGCCAGCAGGAATTACAGGACATTGTCCTATGGCTACACCTTC
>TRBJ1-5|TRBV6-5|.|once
CASSFLTGYSNQPQHF
TGTGCCAGCAGTTTCCTGACAGGTTATAGCAATCAGCCCCAGCATTTT